Below are 18 T cell receptor beta chains sequenced from a single sample in a study of OX40 agonist ivuxolimab in advanced cancers. Sequencing used immunoSEQ multiplex PCR; TCRdb keeps in-frame clones, though not all of them. There are approximately 13,000 clones in the sample; under 85% occur only once, and about 32% lies in the top ten. The sample here was CD4+ or CD8+ T cells sorted from blood, taken in a trial of the OX40 agonist ivuxolimab. The source is an adult with an advanced solid tumor such as melanoma, head and neck, liver or kidney cancer.

This clone occurred a few times. The CDR3 here is CSGGEEGTEAFF. The DNA for the CDR3 is TGCAGCGGCGGGGAGGAGGGCACTGAAGCTTTCTTT. The chain employs TRBV29-1 and TRBJ1-1; D uncertain. Per the germline V gene, CDR1 is SQVTM and CDR2 is ANQGSEA. There are 12 residues in the CDR3. V was cut by 7 bases and J by 4 bases, with 13 bases left in between.

This chain connects TRBV2 to TRBJ2-7, with 11 nucleotides matching TRBD2. The germline V gene encodes CDR1 SNHLY and CDR2 FYNNEI. The CDR3 spans 16 residues. Trimming cost V 4 bases and J 4 bases; bases outside gene matches: 9. CDR3 protein: CASSVDPLAGGYEQYF. In nucleotides, the CDR3 is TGTGCCAGCAGTGTGGATCCTCTAGCGGGAGGATACGAGCAGTACTTC.

This chain joins TRBV10-1 and TRBJ2-3; D might be TRBD1 or TRBD2, each matching 5 bases. This CDR3 spans 12 amino acids. V was cut by 6 bases and J by 6 bases, with 10 bases left in between. Germline CDR1 is WNHNN and CDR2 is SYGVQD (reference sequence). The CDR3 DNA follows: TGCGCCAGCAGCGGGGCCAGCGATACGCAGTATTTT. This encodes CASSGASDTQYF.

The chain employs TRBV19 and TRBJ2-1, with D perhaps TRBD1 or TRBD2 (5 bases each). This CDR3 spans 15 amino acids. V was clipped by 4 bases and J by 2 bases, with 12 bases between them. Germline V gene sequence: CDR1 LNHDA, CDR2 SQIVND (reference sequence). CDR3 nucleotide sequence: TGTGCCAGTAGTAAAGGGACCGGACCCTACAATGAGCAGTTCTTC. This encodes CASSKGTGPYNEQFF.

This chain links TRBV19 with TRBJ1-5; D possibly corresponds to TRBD1 (5 bases). Trimming removed 5 bases at V and 0 bases at J, with 17 bases between. Germline assignment: CDR1 LNHDA and CDR2 SQIVND (reference sequence). The CDR3 length is 17 residues. The CDR3: CASSLHAGGSSNQPQHF. The CDR3 DNA sequence: TGTGCCAGTAGTCTTCACGCGGGGGGATCTAGCAATCAGCCCCAGCATTTT.

As concerns this clone: A much larger clone differs from this one at a single base, so this may be a read error. This same CDR3 is encoded by further DNA sequences in the sample. The rearrangement links TRBV4-1 to TRBJ2-7; possible D gene TRBD2, 6 bases. The V end was cut by 1 base, the J end by 3 bases, with 19 bases between. The CDR3 totals 17 residues. CDR1 is MGHRA and CDR2 is YSYEKL in the germline V gene. The CDR3 DNA follows: TGCGCCAGCAGCCAAGCTGGAGCGGGTCCTTTTTTCTACGAGCAGTACTTC. As protein: CASSQAGAGPFFYEQYF.

J is TRBJ1-2 and V is TRBV7-8; D unresolved. Germline V gives CDR1 SGHVS, CDR2 FQNEAQ. Trimming took off 2 bases at V and 0 bases at J, with 13 bases between the two ends. CDR3 size: 16 residues. CDR3 sequence: CASSLYTDEANYGYTF. DNA for the CDR3: TGTGCCAGCAGCTTATATACCGACGAGGCTAACTATGGCTACACCTTC.

The V and J genes are TRBV27 and TRBJ2-7, with 12 nucleotides matching TRBD2. The CDR3 runs 16 residues. Losses at the gene ends were 4 bases for V and 3 bases for J; bases not matched to a gene: 7. CDR1 and CDR2 (germline): MNHEY, SMNVEV (reference sequence). CDR3 protein: CASSSGLAGVVYEQYF. The CDR3 DNA follows: TGTGCCAGCAGTTCGGGACTAGCGGGCGTAGTCTACGAGCAGTACTTC.

This chain joins TRBV2 and TRBJ2-6; TRBD2 might be the D (5 bases). The CDR3 consists of 16 residues. V was shortened by 6 bases and J by 0 bases, with 12 bases between the two germline ends. From germline, CDR1 is SNHLY and CDR2 FYNNEI. The CDR3 here is CASREGVSSGANVLTF. CDR3 in DNA: TGTGCCAGCAGAGAGGGAGTTAGCTCTGGGGCCAACGTCCTGACTTTC. The variable domain in full, completed from reference TRBV2 and TRBJ2-6, reads EPEVTQTPSHQVTQMGQEVILRCVPISNHLYFYWYRQILGQKVEFLVSFYNNEISEKSEIFDDQFSVERPDGSNFTLKIRSTKLEDSAMYFCASREGVSSGANVLTFGAGSRLTVL.

The J gene is TRBJ2-2, the V gene TRBV27, with no clear D. Trimming stripped 9 bases from V and 1 base from J, with 12 bases between. The CDR3 runs to 14 residues. The germline gives CDR1 MNHEY, CDR2 SMNVEV (reference sequence). The CDR3: CASRLSRNTGELFF. CDR3 coding DNA: TGTGCCAGTCGACTTAGCAGGAACACCGGGGAGCTGTTTTTT.

This chain joins TRBV4-1 and TRBJ1-5; the D gene is possibly TRBD1 (5 bases). Trimming took 0 bases from V and 0 from J, leaving 18 bases between them. The length of the CDR3 is 19 residues. Germline V CDR1 and CDR2: MGHRA, YSYEKL. The CDR3 loop reads CASSQEVEGLQYSNQPQHF. Here the CDR3 DNA reads TGCGCCAGCAGCCAAGAGGTTGAGGGACTGCAATATAGCAATCAGCCCCAGCATTTT.

The chain joins TRBV11-3 to TRBJ2-1, with 7 nucleotides matching TRBD1. V was pared by 5 bases and J by 3 bases, with 10 bases of the junction left unmatched. The CDR3 length is 16 residues. Germline loops: CDR1 SGHNT, CDR2 YENEEA. The CDR3 sequence: CASSQTGFRGYNEQFF. CDR3 bases: TGTGCCAGCAGCCAGACAGGGTTCAGGGGCTACAATGAGCAGTTCTTC. Looking up the rest from reference TRBV11-3 and TRBJ2-1 gives the full variable domain: EAGVVQSPRYKIIEKKQPVAFWCNPISGHNTLYWYLQNLGQGPELLIRYENEEAVDDSQLPKDRFSAERLKGVDSTLKIQPAELGDSAVYLCASSQTGFRGYNEQFFGPGTRLTVL.

The chain couples TRBV7-9 to TRBJ1-2, with a possible D match to TRBD1 (6 bases). The V gene lost 5 bases and the J gene lost 4 bases, with 14 bases spanning the gap. There are 14 residues in the CDR3. Germline V gene data show CDR1 as SEHNR and CDR2 as FQNEAQ (reference sequence). CDR3 bases: TGTGCCAGCAGCCCTCAGACAGGTTCCTATGGCTACACCTTC. Its translation: CASSPQTGSYGYTF.

The rearrangement links TRBV4-1 to TRBJ1-1; D is unclear. The CDR3 totals 15 residues. V was cut by 2 bases and J by 10 bases, with 20 bases left in between. Germline V CDR1 and CDR2: MGHRA, YSYEKL. CDR3 sequence (DNA): TGCGCCAGCAGCCAACACGACCGAAACGGGGTAGGAGCTTTCTTT. Amino acids: CASSQHDRNGVGAFF.

The chain has TRBV7-6 and TRBJ2-7, with 9 nucleotides matching TRBD2. V was pared by 3 bases and J by 4 bases, with 10 bases of the junction left unmatched. CDR3 length: 16 amino acids. The germline V gene has CDR1 SGHVS and CDR2 FNYEAQ. CDR3 in DNA: TGTGCCAGCAGCTTCACCCCCCCAGCGGGAGGATACGAGCAGTACTTC. Amino acids: CASSFTPPAGGYEQYF.

V and J are TRBV7-3 and TRBJ2-3, with D perhaps being TRBD1 or TRBD2 (5 bases each). Germline CDR1 reads SGHTA; CDR2 reads FQGTGA. V was trimmed by 2 bases and J by 4 bases, leaving 13 bases between them. This CDR3 contains 15 residues. CDR3 sequence: CASSLYGDGADTQYF. The CDR3 DNA sequence: TGTGCCAGCAGCTTATACGGGGACGGCGCAGATACGCAGTATTTT.

This rearrangement joins TRBV7-8 to TRBJ2-2, with D tentatively TRBD2 (5 bases). The CDR3 has 13 amino acids. V was clipped by 10 bases and J by 4 bases, with 13 bases between them. CDR1 and CDR2 from the germline V gene are SGHVS and FQNEAQ. In DNA, the CDR3 is TGTGCCAACGAGGAGGCAGGCACCGGGGAGCTGTTTTTT. Its protein is CANEEAGTGELFF. The complete variable domain, with remaining parts taken from reference TRBV7-8 and TRBJ2-2, reads GAGVSQSPRYKVAKRGQDVALRCDPISGHVSLFWYQQALGQGPEFLTYFQNEAQLDKSGLPSDRFFAERPEGSVSTLKIQRTQQEDSAVYLCANEEAGTGELFFGEGSRLTVL.

The chain couples TRBV4-1 to TRBJ2-7; maybe TRBD2 (6 bases). There are 16 residues in the CDR3. CDR1 is MGHRA, CDR2 YSYEKL, per germline. Trimming took 3 bases from V and 9 from J, leaving 24 bases between them. The CDR3 loop reads CASSQGTGGAHEGQYF. DNA for the CDR3: TGCGCCAGCAGCCAGGGGACCGGCGGGGCCCATGAGGGGCAGTACTTC.